The 21 T cell receptor beta chains given below trace back to one sample, sequenced in a study of blood T cell repertoires in COVID-19. This table comes from immunoSEQ multiplex PCR, and its TCRdb copy is limited to in-frame clones, with some not included. Of roughly 230,000 clones detected, around 90% appear once; the ten largest clones hold about 0.8%. Sequenced sample: peripheral blood. The source of these receptors is a man aged 25 to 45 with COVID-19, enrolled during active disease.

V is TRBV18 and J is TRBJ1-5; 8 nucleotides line up with TRBD1. Unmatched junction bases numbered 6, after V lost 1 base and J lost 7 bases. CDR3 size: 15 residues. In germline, CDR1 is KGHSH, CDR2 LQKENI. CDR3 sequence: CASSPQQGGGQPQHF. CDR3 sequence (DNA): TGTGCCAGCTCACCACAACAGGGGGGCGGACAGCCCCAGCATTTT. Full variable domain (missing parts from reference TRBV18 and TRBJ1-5): NAGVMQNPRHLVRRRGQEARLRCSPMKGHSHVYWYRQLPEEGLKFMVYLQKENIIDESGMPKERFSAEFPKEGPSILRIQQVVRGDSAAYFCASSPQQGGGQPQHFGDGTRLSIL.

This chain links TRBV5-4 with TRBJ2-7, with TRBD1 matching over 10 bases. CDR1 SGHNT and CDR2 YYREEE come from the germline V gene (reference sequence). This CDR3 spans 13 amino acids. V was clipped by 4 bases and J by 5 bases; unmatched bases: 3. The CDR3 nucleotides read TGTGCCAGCAGCCTGACAGGGGGCGACGAGCAGTACTTC. This encodes CASSLTGGDEQYF.

This clone was counted a single time. The rearrangement joins TRBV5-6 to TRBJ2-7; D perhaps matches TRBD1 (5 bases). Germline-derived CDR1 and CDR2 are SGHDT and YYEEEE. This CDR3 spans 17 amino acids. The V end was cut by 4 bases, the J end by 3 bases, with 23 bases between. The CDR3 is CASSPPLGRSGGYEQYF. CDR3 DNA: TGTGCCAGCAGCCCCCCTCTGGGGCGAAGTGGTGGCTACGAGCAGTACTTC.

The genes are TRBV4-1 and TRBJ1-2; D is possibly TRBD1 (5 bases). V shed 0 bases and J shed 3 bases, with 11 bases lying between them. CDR1 is MGHRA, CDR2 YSYEKL, per germline. The CDR3 has 15 residues. CDR3 sequence (DNA): TGCGCCAGCAGCCAAGAGGGGCAGACCTACTATGGCTACACCTTC. It is translated as CASSQEGQTYYGYTF.

V gene TRBV3-1 (or the pseudogene TRBV3-2) combines with J gene TRBJ1-1; a weak D match, TRBD1 (5 bases). CDR1 LGHDT and CDR2 YNNKEL come from the germline V gene (reference sequence). V lost 0 bases and J 5 bases, leaving 13 bases between the germline ends. The CDR3 contains 15 residues. The CDR3, as DNA: TGTGCCAGCAGCCAAGATGCCAGGGCGGGAACTGAAGCTTTCTTT. Amino acid sequence: CASSQDARAGTEAFF.

J is TRBJ2-6 and V is TRBV13; TRBD1 is a possible D gene (6 bases). V dropped 1 base and J dropped 4 bases, with 17 bases sitting between them. In germline, CDR1 is PRHDT, CDR2 FYEKMQ (reference sequence). The CDR3 covers 18 residues. The CDR3 reads CASSLVPGDSAGANVLTF. Written as DNA, the CDR3 is TGTGCCAGCAGCTTAGTTCCAGGGGATTCAGCGGGGGCCAACGTCCTGACTTTC.

This rearrangement joins TRBV7-2 to TRBJ1-1; possibly TRBD1 for D (5 bases). Germline CDR1 reads SGHTA; CDR2 reads FQGNSA. V lost 4 bases, J lost 5 bases, and 11 bases lay in between. This CDR3 contains 13 residues. The CDR3 region has the DNA TGTGCCAGCAGCTCCCAGGGTGGGACTGAAGCTTTCTTT. It translates to CASSSQGGTEAFF.

This chain joins TRBV11-3 and TRBJ2-7; D not certain. The V gene's germline CDR1 is SGHNT and CDR2 YENEEA. With 3 bases removed from V and 7 bases from J, the gap between germline ends came to 13 bases. The CDR3 runs 13 residues. The CDR3: CASSLGGDREQYF. CDR3 bases: TGTGCCAGCAGCTTGGGTGGAGATCGGGAGCAGTACTTC.

The genes are TRBV2 and TRBJ1-5; TRBD1 matches at 9 bases. Germline lookup yields CDR1 SNHLY and CDR2 FYNNEI. Trimming cost V 2 bases and J 5 bases; bases outside gene matches: 7. This CDR3 region has 16 residues. The CDR3 sequence is CASSETTGGPYQPQHF. In DNA form, the CDR3 reads TGTGCCAGCAGTGAAACCACAGGGGGCCCTTATCAGCCCCAGCATTTT. The full variable domain, in which reference TRBV2 and TRBJ1-5 provide the parts outside the CDR3, is EPEVTQTPSHQVTQMGQEVILRCVPISNHLYFYWYRQILGQKVEFLVSFYNNEISEKSEIFDDQFSVERPDGSNFTLKIRSTKLEDSAMYFCASSETTGGPYQPQHFGDGTRLSIL.

Here the CDR3 reads CASSIVGAGGQPQHF. In DNA form, the CDR3 reads TGTGCCAGTAGTATAGTGGGGGCAGGGGGGCAGCCCCAGCATTTT. V gene TRBV19 combines with J gene TRBJ1-5; 7 bases agree with TRBD1. Germline V gene sequence: CDR1 LNHDA, CDR2 SQIVND (reference sequence). After removal of 1 base from V and 7 bases from J, the junction contained 7 bases not matched to a gene. The CDR3 is made up of 15 amino acids.

The chain links TRBV7-9 to TRBJ2-5; D is uncertain. Trimming left V 1 base short and J 3 bases short, with 12 bases between. Germline CDR1 reads SEHNR; CDR2 reads FQNEAQ (reference sequence). The CDR3 loop spans 15 amino acids. CDR3 DNA: TGTGCCAGCAGCTTAGGGGTTGGTACAGAAGAGACCCAGTACTTC. Its protein product is CASSLGVGTEETQYF.

The chain couples TRBV2 to TRBJ1-2; the D gene is possibly TRBD1 (6 bases). V was clipped by 4 bases and J by 4 bases, with 13 bases between them. CDR1 is SNHLY and CDR2 is FYNNEI in the germline V gene. CDR3 size: 14 residues. CDR3 DNA: TGTGCCAGCAGTGGGGACACCCTCTTCTATGGCTACACCTTC. It codes for CASSGDTLFYGYTF. Full variable domain (remainder filled in from reference TRBV2 and TRBJ1-2): EPEVTQTPSHQVTQMGQEVILRCVPISNHLYFYWYRQILGQKVEFLVSFYNNEISEKSEIFDDQFSVERPDGSNFTLKIRSTKLEDSAMYFCASSGDTLFYGYTFGSGTRLTVV.

This clone was observed a few times. This chain uses TRBV19 with TRBJ2-5; TRBD2 matches at 11 bases. The length of the CDR3 is 19 residues. With 2 bases clipped from V and 1 base from J, the junction kept 12 bases outside the gene matches. Germline V gene sequence: CDR1 LNHDA, CDR2 SQIVND (reference sequence). CDR3 in DNA: TGTGCCAGTAGTATACATCGCCTAGCGGGGGGCCATTCCCAAGAGACCCAGTACTTC. This codes for CASSIHRLAGGHSQETQYF.

The chain couples TRBV30 to TRBJ1-5; unclear D gene. Trimming took off 0 bases at V and 7 bases at J, with 10 bases between the two ends. This CDR3 is 13 amino acids long. Germline-derived CDR1 and CDR2 are GTSNPN and SVGIG (reference sequence). In DNA, the CDR3 is TGTGCCTGGAGTGTAAAAGGTAGCCAGCCCCAGCATTTT. Residues: CAWSVKGSQPQHF.

This clone was recorded once. The chain has TRBV7-6 and TRBJ1-5, with 10 positions matching TRBD1. V lost 3 bases, J lost 6 bases, and 8 bases stayed unmatched. The CDR3 is made up of 16 amino acids. CDR1 and CDR2 from the germline V gene are SGHVS and FNYEAQ. The CDR3 DNA reads TGTGCCAGCAGCTTGAACCCGGGACAGGGGCGTCAGCCCCAGCATTTT. It translates to CASSLNPGQGRQPQHF.

The rearrangement joins TRBV24-1 to TRBJ1-4; weak D call: TRBD1 (6 bases). CDR1 and CDR2 (germline): KGHDR, SFDVKD. The CDR3 has 17 residues. V gave up 0 bases and J gave up 8 bases, with 18 bases separating them. CDR3 sequence (DNA): TGTGCCACCAGTGATTTGCCAACAGGGAGTCGTTCGGAAAAACTGTTTTTT. Protein: CATSDLPTGSRSEKLFF.

The genes are TRBV30 and TRBJ1-5, with 9 bases fitting TRBD1. Germline CDR1 and CDR2: GTSNPN and SVGIG (reference sequence). J lost 6 bases, V lost 0 bases, and 9 bases had no gene match. The CDR3 has 16 residues. For the CDR3, the DNA is TGTGCCTGGAGTGTTCGGACAGGGGCCCTTCCTCAGCCCCAGCATTTT. It encodes CAWSVRTGALPQPQHF.

The gene calls are TRBV30 and TRBJ1-2; D is undetermined. The CDR3 has 12 amino acids. In germline, CDR1 is GTSNPN, CDR2 SVGIG (reference sequence). The V end was cut by 3 bases, the J end by 1 base, with 6 bases between. CDR3 sequence: CAWSGDNYGYTF. The CDR3 nucleotides are TGTGCCTGGAGCGGTGATAACTATGGCTACACCTTC.

The J gene is TRBJ1-1, the V gene TRBV6-5; 8 bases agree with TRBD1. There are 14 residues in the CDR3. CDR1 and CDR2 (germline): MNHEY, SVGAGI. V gave up 2 bases and J gave up 11 bases; unmatched junction bases: 10. The DNA of the CDR3 is TGTGCCAGCAGTTACGACAGGGGTGCCCCGCAGGCTTTCTTT. Translated, it gives CASSYDRGAPQAFF.

The genes are TRBV19 and TRBJ2-4, with 7 bases that match TRBD2. Germline CDR1 is LNHDA and CDR2 is SQIVND (reference sequence). The ends lost 0 bases at V and 6 bases at J; junction bases unmatched: 8. The CDR3 loop spans 16 amino acids. Here the CDR3 DNA reads TGTGCCAGTAGTATAGACGGGGCTAGCGGACTAAACATTCAGTACTTC. Its protein product is CASSIDGASGLNIQYF.

In its sample, this clone was seen once. The chain links TRBV5-4 to TRBJ1-4; D remains ambiguous. The V end lost 4 bases, the J end lost 8 bases, and 18 bases lay between the germline ends. Per the germline V gene, CDR1 is SGHNT and CDR2 is YYREEE (reference sequence). The CDR3 spans 15 residues. CDR3 loop: CASSVSGVNREKLFF. The CDR3 coding sequence is TGTGCCAGCAGCGTCTCGGGAGTGAATCGGGAAAAACTGTTTTTT.